This is a list of T cell receptor beta chains from one sample in a study of graft-versus-host responses after intestinal transplantation. The protocol was immunoSEQ multiplex PCR, while the TCRdb copy is restricted to in-frame clones and leaves out a portion. Found here are 100,000 to 140,000 clones, 80% to 90% of them singletons; the top ten hold less than 0.85%. Their target antigens are unknown. Sequencing used unstimulated CD4+ T cells sorted from spleen or lymph node cells, obtained before transplant. These receptors came from a human donor who was the organ donor for an intestinal transplant. CDR3s include the opening cysteine and the closing phenylalanine or tryptophan. The D gene is left open where the match is weak. Expanded clones are given a class, and other clones once, few, many or no size at all.

TRBD1,TRBV19,TRBJ2-7,.,CASSLRQGAYEQYF,TGTGCCAGTAGTCTAAGACAGGGGGCCTACGAGCAGTACTTC
TRBD1,TRBV9,TRBJ1-2,.,CASSVESGGDLTGGYTF,TGTGCCAGCAGCGTAGAGTCAGGGGGCGATCTGACGGGAGGCTACACCTTC
.,TRBV27,TRBJ1-6,once,CASSQGWSPLHF,TGTGCCAGCAGTCAGGGGTGGTCACCCCTCCACTTT
TRBD1,TRBV9,TRBJ1-3,.,CASSVGWNRGTGNTIYF,TGTGCCAGCAGCGTAGGATGGAACAGGGGGACTGGAAACACCATATATTTT
.,TRBV5-1,TRBJ2-1,.,CASSLGEGTEQFF,TGCGCCAGCAGCTTGGGCGAGGGGACTGAGCAGTTCTTC
TRBD1,TRBV6-5,TRBJ1-2,.,CASSIQGSYGYTF,TGTGCCAGCAGTATACAGGGGTCCTATGGCTACACCTTC
.,TRBV10-3,TRBJ1-1,.,CAISGGMNTEAFF,TGTGCCATCAGTGGGGGCATGAACACTGAAGCTTTCTTT
.,TRBV7-9,TRBJ1-1,once,CASSLESDTEAFF,TGTGCCAGCAGCTTAGAATCCGACACTGAAGCTTTCTTT
TRBD1,TRBV29-1,TRBJ2-7,once,CSVEGDSGIEQYF,TGCAGCGTTGAGGGGGACAGTGGGATCGAGCAGTACTTC
.,TRBV7-2,TRBJ1-2,.,CASSPTRAGSRNYGYTF,TGTGCCAGCAGCCCCACCCGCGCTGGCAGCCGAAACTATGGCTACACCTTC